The clone carrying this T cell receptor (beta chain) was recorded at least ten times. The sample belongs to a study of metastatic and nonmetastatic thyroid tumors. About the study: Where malignant and benign thyroid patients were concerned, repertoires were compared across blood and tumor or nodule tissue.

Authors' processing steps: Differences in CDR3 between clinicopathological groups were drawn on to build a classifier intended to discriminate distant-metastatic papillary thyroid cancer patients. TCRdb recomputed clones from the PCR reads via MiXCR. V and J calls and clone size were set by TCRdb, not the authors. The sample holds about 24,000 clones, around 26% seen once. This CDR3 contains 14 residues. V lost 11 bases to trimming and J lost 3 bases; unmatched junction nucleotides: 13. Per germline, CDR1 SEHNR and CDR2 FQNEAQ (reference sequence). Thyroid surgery had not been preceded by any treatment in any patient.

The TCR comes from a male donor with papillary thyroid cancer or a benign thyroid nodule (not recorded which). Some clones in this sample may be carry-over from other donors' samples. The sequencing input was blood. V gene TRBV7-9 combines with J gene TRBJ2-7; 7 nucleotides align to TRBD2. The CDR3 spells CAAEGASGNYEQYF. The CDR3, as DNA: TGTGCCGCGGAAGGGGCTAGCGGTAACTACGAGCAGTACTTC. Full variable domain (rest looked up from reference TRBV7-9 and TRBJ2-7): DTGVSQNPRHKITKRGQNVTFRCDPISEHNRLYWYRQTLGQGPEFLTYFQNEAQLEKSRLLSDRFSAERPKGSFSTLEIQRTEQGDSAMYLCAAEGASGNYEQYFGPGTRLTVT.